The 32 T cell receptor beta chains below come from one sample, sequenced in a study of cytomegalovirus exposure and HLA in healthy donors. In the PCR, 60 Vbeta and 13 Jbeta primers were used. The method was immunoSEQ multiplex PCR; TCRdb's version includes in-frame clones alone and lacks a portion of them. The sample lists under 200,000 clones, 70% to 90% occurring once. The specimen was PBMCs. Receptors were obtained from a woman aged 50 to 65 in good health and CMV-seronegative.

This chain joins TRBV6-1 and TRBJ2-7; D is unresolved. The CDR3 is made up of 11 amino acids. The V gene lost 7 bases and the J gene lost 5 bases, with 9 bases spanning the gap. The germline gives CDR1 MNHNS, CDR2 SASEGT. The chain's CDR3 is CASTTFHEQYF. The CDR3, as DNA: TGTGCCAGCACCACTTTCCACGAGCAGTACTTC.

This chain joins TRBV27 and TRBJ2-1, with D maybe TRBD2 (5 bases). V was pared by 6 bases and J by 0 bases, with 9 bases between. This CDR3 has 14 residues. Germline V CDR1 and CDR2: MNHEY, SMNVEV (reference sequence). The DNA of the CDR3 is TGTGCCAGCAGCGAAGGGAGCTCCTACAATGAGCAGTTCTTC. Protein: CASSEGSSYNEQFF.

The V and J genes are TRBV11-2 and TRBJ2-3, with 9 bases that match TRBD2. V was pared by 5 bases and J by 1 base, with 10 bases of the junction left unmatched. The germline gives CDR1 SGHAT, CDR2 FQNNGV. The CDR3 sequence is 17 residues long. The CDR3 is CASSRQAGGSGTDTQYF. The DNA for the CDR3 is TGTGCCAGCAGCCGCCAAGCGGGAGGCTCGGGCACAGATACGCAGTATTTT.

This rearrangement joins TRBV7-7 to TRBJ2-5, with D possibly being TRBD2 (5 bases). This CDR3 spans 13 amino acids. Trimming pared 5 bases from V and 1 base from J, leaving 8 bases between. Germline CDR1 reads SSHAT; CDR2 reads FNYEAQ (reference sequence). CDR3: CASSRGPQETQYF. In nucleotides, the CDR3 is TGTGCCAGCAGCAGAGGGCCCCAAGAGACCCAGTACTTC.

This clone was counted only a few times. The V and J genes are TRBV7-6 and TRBJ1-1; D is possibly TRBD1 (5 bases). Germline loops: CDR1 SGHVS, CDR2 FNYEAQ. Trimming removed 5 bases from V and 7 bases from J, with 11 bases in between. The CDR3 spans 12 residues. The DNA for the CDR3 is TGTGCCAGCAGCCCTCCGGGGGATGAAGCTTTCTTT. It translates to CASSPPGDEAFF.

V usage is TRBV5-6 and J usage is TRBJ2-7; possibly TRBD1 for D (5 bases). Trimming shortened V by 1 base and J by 3 bases, and 23 bases separated the two germline ends. The CDR3 length is 18 residues. Per the germline V gene, CDR1 is SGHDT and CDR2 is YYEEEE. CDR3 coding DNA: TGTGCCAGCAGCTTGAGTGGTCCCGGCCTACAGGTGCACTACGAGCAGTACTTC. It encodes CASSLSGPGLQVHYEQYF.

This rearrangement joins TRBV28 to TRBJ2-6, with a possible D match to TRBD2 (5 bases). This CDR3 comprises 15 residues. V was cut by 7 bases and J by 1 base, with 11 bases left in between. In germline, CDR1 is MDHEN, CDR2 SYDVKM. The CDR3 here is CASKLPGSGANVLTF. CDR3 bases: TGTGCCAGCAAGCTGCCGGGATCTGGGGCCAACGTCCTGACTTTC. Together with reference TRBV28 and TRBJ2-6, the CDR3 gives the full variable domain: DVKVTQSSRYLVKRTGEKVFLECVQDMDHENMFWYRQDPGLGLRLIYFSYDVKMKEKGDIPEGYSVSREKKERFSLILESASTNQTSMYLCASKLPGSGANVLTFGAGSRLTVL.

J is TRBJ2-5 and V is TRBV5-6; 9 nucleotides line up with TRBD2. The DNA end favors TRBJ2-7, so the J call may be wrong. In germline, CDR1 is SGHDT, CDR2 YYEEEE. CDR3 length: 17 amino acids. CDR3 residues: CASSLATSGPSSYEQYF. The CDR3 DNA reads TGTGCCAGCAGCTTGGCTACTAGCGGGCCTAGCTCCTACGAGCAGTACTTC.

The chain employs TRBV11-2 and TRBJ2-3; TRBD2 is a possible D gene (5 bases). The CDR3 covers 17 residues. V gave up 5 bases and J gave up 7 bases, with 25 bases separating them. CDR1 SGHAT and CDR2 FQNNGV come from the germline V gene. This CDR3 reads CASSPSGGSVRGNTQYF. CDR3 sequence (DNA): TGTGCCAGCAGCCCCTCGGGCGGGTCTGTCCGCGGAAATACGCAGTATTTT.

The chain recombines TRBV4-2 with TRBJ2-1, with TRBD2 matching 11 bases. This CDR3 has 15 residues. CDR1 and CDR2 (germline): LGHNA, YNFKEQ. V gave up 4 bases and J gave up 4 bases; unmatched junction bases: 3. For the CDR3, the DNA is TGTGCCAGCAGCCCCGGGACTAGCGGATACAATGAGCAGTTCTTC. Its translation is CASSPGTSGYNEQFF.

About this clone itself: The identical CDR3 is also encoded by other nucleotide sequences in the sample. The chain carries TRBV9 and TRBJ2-1; perhaps TRBD1 as D (6 bases). V was trimmed by 4 bases and J by 5 bases, leaving 19 bases between them. Germline CDR1 and CDR2: SGDLS and YYNGEE. This CDR3 has 16 residues. DNA of the CDR3: TGTGCCAGCAGCCTCACCAGGGGTTGGGCAAACAATGAGCAGTTCTTC. Translation: CASSLTRGWANNEQFF.

V usage is TRBV25-1 and J usage is TRBJ2-1; 9 bases are shared with TRBD1. Germline V gene lookup returns CDR1 MGHDK and CDR2 SYGVNS. The CDR3 runs 16 residues. V was clipped by 2 bases and J by 8 bases; unmatched bases: 10. The CDR3 DNA sequence: TGTGCCAGCAGTGAACTCTGGACAGGGGCCGCGGATGAGCAGTTCTTC. It encodes CASSELWTGAADEQFF.

A few counts support this clone. Other nucleotide sequences from this sample produce the same CDR3. The chain links TRBV5-4 to TRBJ2-3; TRBD1 is a possible D gene (8 bases). Germline CDR1 is SGHNT and CDR2 is YYREEE (reference sequence). Trimming shortened V by 4 bases and J by 2 bases, and 14 bases separated the two germline ends. The CDR3 spans 15 residues. The CDR3 sequence: CASSLQGGTTDTQYF. CDR3 in DNA: TGTGCCAGCAGCCTACAGGGGGGGACCACAGATACGCAGTATTTT.

The J gene is TRBJ2-1, the V gene TRBV5-1; TRBD1 might be the D (7 bases). Trimming shortened V by 2 bases and J by 4 bases, and 19 bases separated the two germline ends. Germline V CDR1 and CDR2: SGHRS, YFSETQ. The CDR3 contains 17 residues. CDR3 residues: CASSFGAGGTSYNEQFF. The CDR3 DNA is TGCGCCAGCAGCTTCGGAGCAGGGGGGACATCTTACAATGAGCAGTTCTTC.

This clone was counted once. This chain joins TRBV5-4 and TRBJ2-7, with TRBD1 identical over 8 bases. The V segment lost 0 bases and the J segment 3 bases; nucleotides outside the gene matches: 2. CDR1 and CDR2 from the germline V gene are SGHNT and YYREEE (reference sequence). The CDR3 sequence is 14 residues long. The CDR3, as DNA: TGTGCCAGCAGCTTGGGTGACAGGGGCTACGAGCAGTACTTC. This translates into CASSLGDRGYEQYF.

The chain carries TRBV5-5 and TRBJ2-1, with 7 positions matching TRBD1. Germline V gene lookup returns CDR1 SGHKS and CDR2 YYEKEE (reference sequence). V was clipped by 4 bases and J by 7 bases; unmatched bases: 11. The CDR3 has 15 residues. CDR3 DNA: TGTGCCAGCAGCATTGACCCTGGGACAGCTAATGAGCAGTTCTTC. This gives the protein CASSIDPGTANEQFF.

V is TRBV30 and J is TRBJ2-1; 7 nucleotides line up with TRBD2. This CDR3 spans 15 amino acids. The V gene end was trimmed by 1 base and the J gene end by 4 bases; junction bases not matched to a gene: 7. Germline V CDR1 and CDR2: GTSNPN, SVGIG (reference sequence). The CDR3 loop is CAWSGGLPEYNEQFF. The CDR3 DNA sequence: TGTGCCTGGAGTGGGGGACTACCTGAATACAATGAGCAGTTCTTC.

This chain links TRBV5-1 with TRBJ2-1; 7 bases are shared with TRBD2. V shed 4 bases and J 8 bases; nucleotides not matched to a gene: 15. CDR1 SGHRS and CDR2 YFSETQ come from the germline V gene. The CDR3 loop spans 16 amino acids. The CDR3 DNA follows: TGCGCCAGCAGCCCCGGCGGGGGTAGCGGCCTCTATGAGCAGTTCTTC. As protein: CASSPGGGSGLYEQFF.

CDR3 DNA sequence: TGTGCCAGCAGCAGCCGGGACTTCGGGGGCAATCAGCCCCAGCATTTT. The encoded protein is CASSSRDFGGNQPQHF. The chain employs TRBV5-6 and TRBJ1-5; possibly TRBD1 for D (5 bases). Germline CDR1 reads SGHDT; CDR2 reads YYEEEE. V dropped 4 bases and J dropped 2 bases, with 16 bases sitting between them. This CDR3 has 16 residues.

This clone was seen just once. The rearrangement joins TRBV14 to TRBJ2-7; TRBD2 agrees at 11 bases. The J segment lost 2 bases and the V segment lost 1 base, leaving 4 bases of the junction unmatched. CDR1 and CDR2 (germline): SGHDN, FVKESK. This CDR3 region has 16 residues. CDR3: CASSQGLAGRAYEQYF. CDR3 nucleotide sequence: TGTGCCAGCAGCCAAGGACTAGCGGGACGAGCCTACGAGCAGTACTTC. Filled out from reference TRBV14 and TRBJ2-7, the complete variable domain reads EAGVTQFPSHSVIEKGQTVTLRCDPISGHDNLYWYRRVMGKEIKFLLHFVKESKQDESGMPNNRFLAERTGGTYSTLKVQPAELEDSGVYFCASSQGLAGRAYEQYFGPGTRLTVT.

The genes are TRBV19 and TRBJ2-7, with 10 bases matching TRBD1. Germline lookup yields CDR1 LNHDA and CDR2 SQIVND (reference sequence). Losses at the gene ends were 6 bases for V and 2 bases for J; bases not matched to a gene: 4. The CDR3 runs 14 residues. The CDR3: CASRGTGDTYEQYF. The CDR3 DNA follows: TGTGCCAGTAGGGGGACAGGGGATACCTACGAGCAGTACTTC.

V gene TRBV30 combines with J gene TRBJ1-1; 9 bases are a match to TRBD1. CDR3 length: 13 residues. Trimming removed 2 bases from V and 2 bases from J; junction bases left unmatched: 0. Germline-derived CDR1 and CDR2 are GTSNPN and SVGIG (reference sequence). This CDR3 reads CAWSTGGNTEAFF. In DNA form, the CDR3 reads TGTGCCTGGAGTACAGGGGGCAACACTGAAGCTTTCTTT.

The chain combines TRBV6-5 with TRBJ2-1; 9 positions match TRBD1. In germline, CDR1 is MNHEY, CDR2 SVGAGI. Trimming removed 6 bases from V and 8 bases from J; junction bases left unmatched: 11. The CDR3 is 15 amino acids. The DNA of the CDR3 is TGTGCCAGCAGGTTTACAGGGGGCGCAAAGGATGAGCAGTTCTTC. Its protein product is CASRFTGGAKDEQFF.

The rearrangement joins TRBV5-1 to TRBJ2-7; tentatively, D is TRBD1 (6 bases). CDR3 length: 12 amino acids. Germline-derived CDR1 and CDR2 are SGHRS and YFSETQ. V gave up 2 bases and J gave up 6 bases, with 9 bases separating them. The CDR3 loop is CASSLQGSEQYF. The CDR3 DNA sequence: TGCGCCAGCAGCTTACAGGGTTCCGAGCAGTACTTC. Full variable domain (rest looked up from reference TRBV5-1 and TRBJ2-7): KAGVTQTPRYLIKTRGQQVTLSCSPISGHRSVSWYQQTPGQGLQFLFEYFSETQRNKGNFPGRFSGRQFSNSRSEMNVSTLELGDSALYLCASSLQGSEQYFGPGTRLTVT.

The chain joins TRBV19 to TRBJ1-4, with a tentative D call TRBD1 (6 bases). Trimming left V 5 bases short and J 8 bases short, with 12 bases between. Germline V gene lookup returns CDR1 LNHDA and CDR2 SQIVND (reference sequence). CDR3 length: 13 amino acids. DNA of the CDR3: TGTGCCAGTAGTCCCCAGGGGTACGAAAAACTGTTTTTT. It specifies CASSPQGYEKLFF.

This sequence joins TRBV30 and TRBJ2-2; D gene unclear. The CDR3 has 16 residues. Trimming removed 1 base at V and 7 bases at J, with 19 bases between. The germline V gene has CDR1 GTSNPN and CDR2 SVGIG (reference sequence). For the CDR3, the DNA is TGTGCCTGGAGTGCTAAAGGAGCGATTGGCGGCGGGGAGCTGTTTTTT. Residues: CAWSAKGAIGGGELFF.

V and J are TRBV18 and TRBJ2-2, with TRBD1 identical over 7 bases. After removal of 3 bases from V and 4 bases from J, the junction contained 8 bases not matched to a gene. This CDR3 comprises 16 residues. Germline V gene data show CDR1 as KGHSH and CDR2 as LQKENI. This CDR3 reads CASSPPGTVSTGELFF. CDR3 in DNA: TGTGCCAGCTCACCCCCCGGGACAGTCAGCACCGGGGAGCTGTTTTTT.

This clone was recorded only once. V gene TRBV11-2 combines with J gene TRBJ2-1; 8 bases agree with TRBD2. J gave up 2 bases and V 0 bases, and 6 bases lay outside the gene matches. The CDR3 is 17 residues long. The germline V gene has CDR1 SGHAT and CDR2 FQNNGV. The CDR3 sequence is CASSLDRLAGPYNEQFF. CDR3 DNA sequence: TGTGCCAGCAGCTTAGATAGGCTAGCGGGCCCCTACAATGAGCAGTTCTTC. Together with reference TRBV11-2 and TRBJ2-1, the CDR3 gives the full variable domain: EAGVAQSPRYKIIEKRQSVAFWCNPISGHATLYWYQQILGQGPKLLIQFQNNGVVDDSQLPKDRFSAERLKGVDSTLKIQPAKLEDSAVYLCASSLDRLAGPYNEQFFGPGTRLTVL.

The chain recombines TRBV10-1 with TRBJ2-2; the match to TRBD2 covers 11 bases. CDR1 is WNHNN, CDR2 SYGVQD, per germline (reference sequence). Trimming took 5 bases from V and 4 from J; bases not matched to a gene: 3. This CDR3 contains 15 residues. CDR3 in amino acids: CASSTSGSGTGELFF. The CDR3, as DNA: TGCGCCAGCAGTACTAGCGGGAGTGGCACCGGGGAGCTGTTTTTT.

The chain joins TRBV7-3 to TRBJ2-2, with 14 nucleotides matching TRBD2. V gave up 4 bases and J gave up 6 bases; unmatched junction bases: 10. This CDR3 has 18 amino acids. Germline V gene data show CDR1 as SGHTA and CDR2 as FQGTGA. The DNA of the CDR3 is TGTGCCAGCAGCTCCTCTCCGGGACTAGCGGGAGAGGCCGGGGAGCTGTTTTTT. This gives the protein CASSSSPGLAGEAGELFF.

The chain links TRBV9 to TRBJ1-1, with a tentative D call TRBD1 (5 bases). Germline V gene data show CDR1 as SGDLS and CDR2 as YYNGEE. The V end lost 2 bases, the J end lost 0 bases, and 8 bases lay between the germline ends. This CDR3 has 14 residues. The CDR3 loop reads CASSVGGMNTEAFF. The CDR3 DNA sequence: TGTGCCAGCAGCGTCGGGGGGATGAACACTGAAGCTTTCTTT.

The chain combines TRBV9 with TRBJ2-5; no definite D call. The V end lost 0 bases, the J end lost 7 bases, and 13 bases lay between the germline ends. CDR3 size: 14 residues. Germline V lookup: CDR1 SGDLS, CDR2 YYNGEE. CDR3 coding DNA: TGTGCCAGCAGCGTAGACGTGCTCCCCGGGACCCAGTACTTC. This sequence encodes CASSVDVLPGTQYF.